This T cell receptor (beta chain) came from a study of cytomegalovirus exposure and HLA in healthy donors. Study context: The 500 to 850 first-cohort repertoires and the 95 to 150 validation repertoires shared the same platform, a later analysis reported. Regarding the study as a whole: Overall, 164 TCR beta chains were annotated as cytomegalovirus-associated. Among TCR sequences, most were rare, though some public TCRs appeared in many donors. It was reported that the classifier diagnosed cytomegalovirus status with high specificity and sensitivity in both the original and validation cohorts.

The CDR3 is 14 residues long. V dropped 5 bases and J dropped 1 base, with 11 bases sitting between them. Germline CDR1 and CDR2: PRHDT and FYEKMQ (reference sequence). Sequencing was performed with immunoSEQ multiplex PCR; in TCRdb, only in-frame clones are kept and a portion is missing. The profile shows fewer than 200,000 clones, roughly 95% of them singletons. Comment on this clone: The target antigen is unknown.

This sequence joins TRBV13 and TRBJ2-5; D is possibly TRBD1 (5 bases). Input material: PBMCs. This clonotype was sampled from a woman aged 18-35 years in good health and CMV-seronegative. CDR3 loop: CASSLSGPQETQYF. The CDR3 DNA reads TGTGCCAGCAGCCTCTCAGGGCCCCAAGAGACCCAGTACTTC.